The 13 T cell receptor beta chains reported below all come from one sample, sequenced in a study of cytomegalovirus exposure and HLA in healthy donors. Profiling relied on immunoSEQ multiplex PCR, and the TCRdb table lists in-frame clones only, not all of them. The data contain approximately 210,000 clones, around nine tenths of them seen just once; the ten biggest clones take up over 2.5%. Source material: PBMCs. The receptors here all came from a woman aged 18-30 years in good health and CMV-seronegative.

The chain links TRBV4-2 to TRBJ2-7, with D possibly being TRBD2 (6 bases). V was cut by 0 bases and J by 2 bases, with 11 bases left in between. The germline CDR1 and CDR2 sequences are LGHNA and YNFKEQ. There are 15 residues in the CDR3. The CDR3 spells CASSQEGGVPYEQYF. The CDR3, as DNA: TGTGCCAGCAGCCAAGAGGGAGGAGTCCCCTACGAGCAGTACTTC.

The chain is built from TRBV27 and TRBJ2-1; TRBD2 matches 11 bases. CDR1 is MNHEY, CDR2 SMNVEV, per germline (reference sequence). CDR3 length: 20 amino acids. J gave up 2 bases and V 3 bases, and 15 bases lay outside the gene matches. This chain's CDR3 is CASSFYIGVAGGIPYNEQFF. In DNA form, the CDR3 reads TGTGCCAGCAGTTTTTATATTGGGGTAGCGGGAGGGATTCCCTACAATGAGCAGTTCTTC.

V usage is TRBV7-2 and J usage is TRBJ2-5, with TRBD1 matching over 10 bases. With V trimmed by 5 bases and J by 2 bases, 2 bases remained unmatched. This CDR3 has 14 residues. Germline lookup yields CDR1 SGHTA and CDR2 FQGNSA. In DNA form, the CDR3 reads TGTGCCAGCAGCCCGGACAGGGGGCAAGAGACCCAGTACTTC. Residues: CASSPDRGQETQYF.

V gene TRBV27 combines with J gene TRBJ2-5; 9 positions match TRBD1. After removal of 0 bases from V and 4 bases from J, the junction contained 3 bases not matched to a gene. This CDR3 contains 15 residues. Germline loops: CDR1 MNHEY, CDR2 SMNVEV (reference sequence). The CDR3 spells CASSLSQGAGETQYF. The CDR3 DNA is TGTGCCAGCAGTTTATCACAGGGGGCGGGAGAGACCCAGTACTTC.

J is TRBJ2-3 and V is TRBV4-2; weak D call: TRBD2 (6 bases). The germline V and J ends were trimmed by 0 bases and 2 bases, with 12 bases remaining between them. This CDR3 region has 16 residues. CDR1 is LGHNA, CDR2 YNFKEQ, per germline. CDR3 DNA sequence: TGTGCCAGCAGCCAAGATGCGACTAGAATCACAGATACGCAGTATTTT. This gives the protein CASSQDATRITDTQYF.

The rearrangement joins TRBV19 to TRBJ1-1, with 7 bases identical to TRBD1. The trim removed 5 bases at V and 0 bases at J, leaving 3 bases unmatched. CDR1 is LNHDA and CDR2 is SQIVND in the germline V gene (reference sequence). The CDR3 length is 14 residues. CDR3 sequence reads: CASSDRALNTEAFF. The CDR3, as DNA: TGTGCCAGTAGTGACAGGGCGTTGAACACTGAAGCTTTCTTT.

The CDR3 DNA is TGTGCCAGCAGCCCTTCGACTACCCTAAGCTCCTACGAGCAGTACTTC. This gives the protein CASSPSTTLSSYEQYF. The chain joins TRBV5-4 to TRBJ2-7; maybe TRBD2 (5 bases). The germline V gene encodes CDR1 SGHNT and CDR2 YYREEE (reference sequence). The CDR3 totals 16 residues. Trimming pared 4 bases from V and 0 bases from J, leaving 17 bases between.

The chain uses TRBV11-2 and TRBJ2-3; TRBD2 aligns across 7 bases. The CDR3 sequence is 15 residues long. Losses at the gene ends were 0 bases for V and 5 bases for J; bases not matched to a gene: 5. Germline assignment: CDR1 SGHAT and CDR2 FQNNGV. CDR3 sequence (DNA): TGTGCCAGCAGCTTAGAGGGAACGGGAGGAGATACGCAGTATTTT. It specifies CASSLEGTGGDTQYF.

This clone was recorded a few times. The chain's CDR3 is CASSHFQREDTQYF. The CDR3 DNA follows: TGTGCCAGCAGCCATTTCCAGCGGGAGGATACGCAGTATTTT. This chain joins TRBV9 and TRBJ2-3; TRBD2 aligns across 8 bases. V shed 4 bases and J 6 bases; nucleotides not matched to a gene: 7. This CDR3 region has 14 residues. Germline V gene sequence: CDR1 SGDLS, CDR2 YYNGEE.

The J gene is TRBJ1-5, the V gene TRBV27, with a tentative D call TRBD1 (5 bases). CDR1 and CDR2 from the germline V gene are MNHEY and SMNVEV (reference sequence). This CDR3 comprises 15 residues. Trimming took off 3 bases at V and 0 bases at J, with 9 bases between the two ends. CDR3 sequence (DNA): TGTGCCAGCAGTTTCGACGGACATAGCAATCAGCCCCAGCATTTT. Its translation is CASSFDGHSNQPQHF.

This clone turned up a few times. The chain carries TRBV30 and TRBJ2-7; 7 nucleotides agree with TRBD1. V lost 2 bases, J lost 6 bases, and 10 bases stayed unmatched. The germline V gene has CDR1 GTSNPN and CDR2 SVGIG (reference sequence). The CDR3 contains 14 residues. CDR3 sequence: CAWSHRGFVPEQYF. In DNA form, the CDR3 reads TGTGCCTGGAGTCACAGGGGTTTCGTCCCCGAGCAGTACTTC.

This chain connects TRBV4-1 to TRBJ2-5; TRBD2 matches 12 bases. CDR3 length: 18 residues. CDR1 is MGHRA and CDR2 is YSYEKL in the germline V gene. Germline trimming cut 3 bases from V and 5 bases from J; bases unmatched to any gene: 13. This CDR3 reads CASSHRLAGVGGGETQYF. The CDR3 DNA follows: TGCGCCAGCAGCCACCGACTAGCGGGAGTGGGGGGTGGGGAGACCCAGTACTTC.

The CDR3: CAWSPLPPGGSINEQFF. For the CDR3, the DNA is TGTGCCTGGAGTCCCCTACCCCCCGGAGGGAGCATCAATGAGCAGTTCTTC. The chain combines TRBV30 with TRBJ2-1, with D possibly being TRBD2 (6 bases). Trimming pared 2 bases from V and 6 bases from J, leaving 23 bases between. The CDR3 extends over 17 amino acids. Germline V gives CDR1 GTSNPN, CDR2 SVGIG (reference sequence).